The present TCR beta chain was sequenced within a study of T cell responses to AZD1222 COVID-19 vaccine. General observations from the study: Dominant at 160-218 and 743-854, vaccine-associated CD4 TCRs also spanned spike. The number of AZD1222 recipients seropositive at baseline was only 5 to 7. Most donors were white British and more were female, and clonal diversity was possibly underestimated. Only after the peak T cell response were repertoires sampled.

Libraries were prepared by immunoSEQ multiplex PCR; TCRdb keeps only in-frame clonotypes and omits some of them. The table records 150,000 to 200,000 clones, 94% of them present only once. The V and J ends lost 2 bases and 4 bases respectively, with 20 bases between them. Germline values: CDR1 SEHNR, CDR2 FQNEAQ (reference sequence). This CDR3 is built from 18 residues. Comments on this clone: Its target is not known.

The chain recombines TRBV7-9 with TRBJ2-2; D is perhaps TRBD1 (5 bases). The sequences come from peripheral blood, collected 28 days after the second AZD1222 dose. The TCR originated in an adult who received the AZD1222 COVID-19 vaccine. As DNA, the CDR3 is TGTGCCAGCAGCTTAATCGGCAGGGCCCGAGGTGGCACCGGGGAGCTGTTTTTT. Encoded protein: CASSLIGRARGGTGELFF.